This T cell receptor beta chain came from a study of blood T cell repertoires in COVID-19. CDR1 and CDR2 (germline): MGHRA, YSYEKL. The CDR3 is 14 residues long. V lost 0 bases to trimming and J lost 9 bases, with 12 bases between them. Clones were sequenced by immunoSEQ multiplex PCR, and TCRdb holds only the in-frame ones, with some missing. Of 150,000 to 200,000 clones listed, roughly 85% are singletons. The sequencing sample was made of peripheral blood. The source of this sequence is a woman between 65 and 79 years old with acute or convalescent COVID-19. J is TRBJ1-3 and V is TRBV4-1; D gene uncertain. The CDR3 is CASSQDRRRSTIYF. The CDR3 bases are TGCGCCAGCAGCCAAGATCGTCGGAGGAGCACCATATATTTT.